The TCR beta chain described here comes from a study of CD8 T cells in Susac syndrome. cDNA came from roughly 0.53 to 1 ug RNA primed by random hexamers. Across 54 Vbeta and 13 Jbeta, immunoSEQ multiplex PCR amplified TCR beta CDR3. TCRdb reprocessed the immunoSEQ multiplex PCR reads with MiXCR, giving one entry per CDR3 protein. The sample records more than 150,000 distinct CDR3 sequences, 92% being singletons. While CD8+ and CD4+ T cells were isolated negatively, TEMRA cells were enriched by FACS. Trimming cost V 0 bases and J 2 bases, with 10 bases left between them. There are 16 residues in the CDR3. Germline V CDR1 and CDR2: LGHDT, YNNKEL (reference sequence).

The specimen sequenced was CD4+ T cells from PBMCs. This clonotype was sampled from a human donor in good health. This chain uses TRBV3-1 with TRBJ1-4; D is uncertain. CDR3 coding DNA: TGTGCCAGCAGCCAAGAGGTCGGGCGCACTAATGAAAAACTGTTTTTT. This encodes CASSQEVGRTNEKLFF. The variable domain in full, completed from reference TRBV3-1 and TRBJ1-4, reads DTAVSQTPKYLVTQMGNDKSIKCEQNLGHDTMYWYKQDSKKFLKIMFSYNNKELIINETVPNRFSPKSPDKAHLNLHINSLELGDSAVYFCASSQEVGRTNEKLFFGSGTQLSVL.